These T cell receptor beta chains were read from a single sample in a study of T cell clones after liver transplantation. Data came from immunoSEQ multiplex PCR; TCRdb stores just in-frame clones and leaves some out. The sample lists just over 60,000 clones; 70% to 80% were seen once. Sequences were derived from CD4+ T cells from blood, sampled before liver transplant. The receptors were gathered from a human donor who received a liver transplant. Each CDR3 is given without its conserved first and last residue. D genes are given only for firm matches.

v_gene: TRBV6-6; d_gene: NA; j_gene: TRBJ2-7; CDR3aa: ASSYGGEYEQY
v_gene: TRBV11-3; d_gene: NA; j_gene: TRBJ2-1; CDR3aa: ASSPWGGAKYNEQF
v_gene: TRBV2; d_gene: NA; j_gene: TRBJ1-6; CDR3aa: ASSGGLQRNSPLH
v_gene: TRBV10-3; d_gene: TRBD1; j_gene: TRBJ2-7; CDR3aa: AISGTAYEQY
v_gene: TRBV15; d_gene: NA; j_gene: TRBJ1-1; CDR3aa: ATSRGQPNTEAF
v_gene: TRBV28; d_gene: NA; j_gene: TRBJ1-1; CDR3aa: ASSPPPGNTEAF
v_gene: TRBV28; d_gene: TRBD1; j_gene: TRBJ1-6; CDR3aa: ASSQLGQGANSPLH
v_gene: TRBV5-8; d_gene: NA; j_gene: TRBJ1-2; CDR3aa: ASSLMERGYT
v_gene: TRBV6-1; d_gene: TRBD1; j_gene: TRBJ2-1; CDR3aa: ASSRTGGNEQF
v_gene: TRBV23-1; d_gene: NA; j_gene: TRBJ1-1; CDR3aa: ASSHPGGDPNTEAF
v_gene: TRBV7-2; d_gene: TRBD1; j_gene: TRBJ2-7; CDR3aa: ASSRDRGQHEQY
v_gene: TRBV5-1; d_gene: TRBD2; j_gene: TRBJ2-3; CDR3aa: ASSQRGAQDTQY
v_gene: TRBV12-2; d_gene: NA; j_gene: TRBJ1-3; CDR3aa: ASRGWTGNTIY
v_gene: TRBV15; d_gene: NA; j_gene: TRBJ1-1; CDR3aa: ATSRVTVNTEAF
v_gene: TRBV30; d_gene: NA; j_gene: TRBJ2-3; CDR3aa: ACYSGYNTDTQY
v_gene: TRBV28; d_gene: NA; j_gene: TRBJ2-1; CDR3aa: ASSFVSPFGQGRSWYNEQF
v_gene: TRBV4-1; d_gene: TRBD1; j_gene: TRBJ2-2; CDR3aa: ASSQRGTGASGGELF
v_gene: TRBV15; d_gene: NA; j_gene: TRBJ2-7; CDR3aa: ATSRDLDEQY
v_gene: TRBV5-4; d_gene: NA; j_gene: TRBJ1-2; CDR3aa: ASRPTAGYYGYT
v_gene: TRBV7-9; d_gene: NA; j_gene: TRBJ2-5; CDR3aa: ASSFTSQETQY
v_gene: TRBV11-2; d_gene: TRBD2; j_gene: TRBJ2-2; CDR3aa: ASSLLAGNTGELF
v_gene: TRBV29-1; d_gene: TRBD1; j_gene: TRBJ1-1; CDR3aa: SVAQGASNTEAF
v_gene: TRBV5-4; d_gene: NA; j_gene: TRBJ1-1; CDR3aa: ASSLTMNTEAF
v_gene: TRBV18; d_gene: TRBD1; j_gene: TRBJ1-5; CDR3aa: ASSLDRVTDQPQH
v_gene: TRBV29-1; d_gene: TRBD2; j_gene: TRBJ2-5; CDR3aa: SVGLAGNQETQY
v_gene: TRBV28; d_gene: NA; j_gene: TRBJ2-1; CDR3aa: ASSLRATGKEI
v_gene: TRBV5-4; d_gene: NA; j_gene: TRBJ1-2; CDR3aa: ASSFPTESYGYT
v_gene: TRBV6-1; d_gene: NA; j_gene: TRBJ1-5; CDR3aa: ASSYVGRAHQPQH
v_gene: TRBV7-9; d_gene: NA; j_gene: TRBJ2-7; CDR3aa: ASSLVTGSAYEQY
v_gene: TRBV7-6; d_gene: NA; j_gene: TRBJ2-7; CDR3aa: ASSFSGEQY
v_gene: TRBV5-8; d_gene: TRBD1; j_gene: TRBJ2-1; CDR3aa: ASSAGQGSYNEQF
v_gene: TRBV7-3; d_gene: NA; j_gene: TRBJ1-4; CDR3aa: ASSLEYREKLF
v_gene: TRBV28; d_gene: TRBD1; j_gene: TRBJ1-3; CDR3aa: ASSRLGQGSSSGNTIY
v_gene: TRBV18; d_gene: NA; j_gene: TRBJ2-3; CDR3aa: ASSPLGGGTDTQY
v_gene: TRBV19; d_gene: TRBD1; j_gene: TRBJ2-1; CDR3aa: ASTPTGISYNEQF
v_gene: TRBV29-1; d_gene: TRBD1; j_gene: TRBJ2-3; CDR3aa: SVVRDSSGTDTQY
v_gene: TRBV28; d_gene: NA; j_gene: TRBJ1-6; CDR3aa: ASSLERENSPLH
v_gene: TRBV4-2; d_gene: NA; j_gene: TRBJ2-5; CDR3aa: ASSQDVQGGLQETQY
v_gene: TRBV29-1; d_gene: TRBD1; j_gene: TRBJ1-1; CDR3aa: GGQATGTEAF
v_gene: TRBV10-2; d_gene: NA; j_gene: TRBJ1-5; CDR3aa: ASSTETHQPQH
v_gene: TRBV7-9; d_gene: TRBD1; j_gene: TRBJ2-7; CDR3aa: ASSPDRDEQY
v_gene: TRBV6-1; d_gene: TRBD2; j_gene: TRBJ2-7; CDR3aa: GGGDSHYEQY
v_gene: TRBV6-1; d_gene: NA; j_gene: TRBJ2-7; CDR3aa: ASRSDVPYEQY
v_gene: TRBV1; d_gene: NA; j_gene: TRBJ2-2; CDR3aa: TSSQGGLAGYTGELF
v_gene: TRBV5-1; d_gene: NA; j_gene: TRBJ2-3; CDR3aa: ASSRTDEDTQY
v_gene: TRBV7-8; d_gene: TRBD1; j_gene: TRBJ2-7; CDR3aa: ASSHGTVYEQY
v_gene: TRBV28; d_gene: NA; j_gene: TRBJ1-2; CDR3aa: ASSQTARGGNGYT
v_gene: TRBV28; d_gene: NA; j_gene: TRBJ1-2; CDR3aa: ASRRFGLNYGYT
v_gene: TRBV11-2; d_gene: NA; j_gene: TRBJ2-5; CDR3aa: ASSRDSQETQY
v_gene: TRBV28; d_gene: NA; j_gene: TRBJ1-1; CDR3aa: ASSLPVGQAYTEAF
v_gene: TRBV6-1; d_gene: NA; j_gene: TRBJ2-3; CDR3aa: ASSALGLSTDTQY
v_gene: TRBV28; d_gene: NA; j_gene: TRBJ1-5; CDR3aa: ASSLSLTRVYSNQPQH
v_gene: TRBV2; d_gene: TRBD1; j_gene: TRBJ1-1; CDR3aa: ASRMGQGGEAF
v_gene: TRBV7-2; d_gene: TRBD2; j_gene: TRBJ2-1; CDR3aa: ASSPGGSGGRREQF
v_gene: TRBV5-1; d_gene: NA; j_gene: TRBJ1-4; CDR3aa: ASRRDNNEKLF